The rows below give T cell receptor beta chains drawn from one sample of a study. One entry per CDR3 protein, called by TCRdb with MiXCR from the 5' RACE reads. The sample includes 600 or so distinct CDR3 sequences, roughly 9.4% of them seen just once. Sequenced input: central memory T cells from blood PBMCs. The receptors here all came from a male donor with HIV. Each CDR3 is given with its conserved first and last residue. D genes are given only for firm matches. Size is omitted from some rows. Given values are once, few, many or a class for expanded clones.

d_call | j_call | v_call | clone_size | cdr3_nt | cdr3_aa
TRBD1 | TRBJ2-5 | TRBV7-7 | large | TGTGCTAGCAGCTTGGACAGGGACGAGACCCAGTACTTC | CASSLDRDETQYF
- | TRBJ2-4 | TRBV7-2 | - | TGTGCCAGCAGCTTAGCGCGGCAGGGAGGCATTCAGTACTTC | CASSLARQGGIQYF
TRBD2 | TRBJ2-1 | TRBV24-1 | few | TGTGCCACCAGTGAGGCTAGCGGGAACTTCTACAATGAGCAGTTCTTC | CATSEASGNFYNEQFF
- | TRBJ2-1 | TRBV12-3/TRBV12-4 | - | TGTGCCAGCAGCCCCGGGGGAGGGGGCTACAATGAGCAGTTCTTC | CASSPGGGGYNEQFF
- | TRBJ2-3 | TRBV7-3 | few | TGTGCCAGCAGCTTTAAACCGGGACTGGGCACAGATACGCAGTATTTT | CASSFKPGLGTDTQYF
- | TRBJ2-3 | TRBV20-1 | - | TGCAGTGCTCGGGACCAGAATACGCAGTATTTT | CSARDQNTQYF
TRBD2 | TRBJ2-1 | TRBV11-3 | large | TGTGCCAGCAGCTTAGATGGGACTAGCGGGAGCGAATGGAACAATGAGCAGTTCTTC | CASSLDGTSGSEWNNEQFF
- | TRBJ1-2 | TRBV28 | - | TGTGCCAGCAGTTTCGGGACTTCAAGGGGATACACCTTC | CASSFGTSRGYTF
TRBD1 | TRBJ2-7 | TRBV20-1 | large | TGCAGTGCCTCAGGGACAGGGGGTTCGTGGGAGCAGTACTTC | CSASGTGGSWEQYF
TRBD1 | TRBJ1-3 | TRBV30 | large | TGTGCCTGCGACCGGACAGGGACTGGAAACACCATATATTTT | CACDRTGTGNTIYF
- | TRBJ1-5 | TRBV6-5 | - | TGTGCCAGCAGTTACACGGGGCCTAGCAATCAGCCCCAGCATTTT | CASSYTGPSNQPQHF
- | TRBJ2-3 | TRBV7-3 | - | TGTGCCAGCAGCGCCCGACAGGGCACAGATACGCAGTATTTT | CASSARQGTDTQYF
- | TRBJ2-7 | TRBV3-1 | large | TGTGCCAGCAGCCAAGGGACAGCGGTGAATCGCTACGAGCAGTACTTC | CASSQGTAVNRYEQYF
TRBD1 | TRBJ2-5 | TRBV7-6 | - | TGTGCCAGCAGCTTAGGATTAGGACAGGGCCAAGAGACCCAGTACTTC | CASSLGLGQGQETQYF
- | TRBJ2-7 | TRBV25-1 | - | TGTGCCAGCAGTGGTTACTACGAGCAGTACTTC | CASSGYYEQYF
TRBD1 | TRBJ1-1 | TRBV4-1 | - | TGCGCCAGCAGCGCACGCACAGGGGACCCTCCGCGAGCTTTCTTT | CASSARTGDPPRAFF
- | TRBJ1-1 | TRBV6-1 | few | TGTGCCAGCAGTCTCTCAGGGCGGGCAGCTTTCTTT | CASSLSGRAAFF
TRBD2 | TRBJ2-3 | TRBV28 | large | TGTGCCAGCAGTTTCCGACTAGCGGCGCAGTATTTT | CASSFRLAAQYF
- | TRBJ1-1 | TRBV6-1 | few | TGTGCCAGCCGACAGGAAAGCAACACTGAAGCTTTCTTT | CASRQESNTEAFF